Shown below are 17 T cell receptor beta chains from a single sample sequenced in a study of cytomegalovirus exposure and HLA in healthy donors. PCR amplification relied on 60 Vbeta primers (plus 13 Jbeta primers). Sequenced by immunoSEQ multiplex PCR; TCRdb stores in-frame clones only, minus some. In the table there are about 160,000 clones, over 60% of which are singletons. The specimen sequenced was PBMCs. These TCRs come from a woman aged 25 to 39 in good health and CMV-seronegative.

To note about this clone: At one of its ends the junction is not consistent with the germline gene, which may arise from a read error. The chain uses TRBV5-1 and TRBJ2-3; D ambiguous. This CDR3 spans 15 amino acids. Germline V gene lookup returns CDR1 SGHRS and CDR2 YFSETQ. The DNA for the CDR3 is TGCGCCAGCACCTTGGTTGCAGCCTACAGAGATACGCAGTATTTT. This sequence encodes CASTLVAAYRDTQYF.

This clone was counted between two and nine times. This sequence joins TRBV9 and TRBJ2-5, with 11 nucleotides matching TRBD2. This CDR3 has 17 amino acids. Trimming took 0 bases from V and 1 from J; bases not matched to a gene: 5. The germline V gene encodes CDR1 SGDLS and CDR2 YYNGEE. CDR3 protein: CASSVGYSGGGQETQYF. The CDR3 nucleotides read TGTGCCAGCAGCGTAGGATATAGCGGGGGGGGCCAAGAGACCCAGTACTTC.

The rearrangement joins TRBV28 to TRBJ1-2; D possibly corresponds to TRBD1 (6 bases). Trimming cost V 6 bases and J 1 base, with 15 bases left between them. The CDR3 has 15 amino acids. Per the germline V gene, CDR1 is MDHEN and CDR2 is SYDVKM. The CDR3 region has the DNA TGTGCCAGCAGCGCCCCGGGACATCGTAACTATGGCTACACCTTC. Translation gives CASSAPGHRNYGYTF.

A few counts support this clone. The V gene is TRBV29-1, the J gene TRBJ1-3, with unresolved D. This CDR3 is 17 amino acids long. With 0 bases removed from V and 0 bases from J, the gap between germline ends came to 15 bases. CDR1 is SQVTM and CDR2 is ANQGSEA in the germline V gene. CDR3 residues: CSVEDLGLASSGNTIYF. Written as DNA, the CDR3 is TGCAGCGTTGAAGATCTAGGACTCGCTAGCTCTGGAAACACCATATATTTT.

This clone was found a few times. The V and J genes are TRBV30 and TRBJ1-2, with D unresolved. CDR3 length equals 12 residues. Trimming shortened V by 4 bases and J by 3 bases, and 9 bases separated the two germline ends. CDR1 GTSNPN and CDR2 SVGIG come from the germline V gene (reference sequence). CDR3 nucleotides: TGTGCCTGGAAGTCGGACTACTATGGCTACACCTTC. It codes for CAWKSDYYGYTF.

By share, this clone ranks as medium-sized. Here the CDR3 DNA reads TGTGCCAGCAGCTGGGACAGGGCTACTTTCTTT. It yields the protein CASSWDRATFF. This chain uses TRBV7-3 with TRBJ1-1; 9 bases match TRBD1. V was clipped by 4 bases and J by 12 bases; unmatched bases: 3. The CDR3 has 11 residues. CDR1 is SGHTA, CDR2 FQGTGA, per germline.

This clone has a handful of counts. The chain couples TRBV5-1 to TRBJ2-1; the match to TRBD1 covers 10 bases. CDR3 length: 16 amino acids. CDR1 SGHRS and CDR2 YFSETQ come from the germline V gene. Trimming took 4 bases from V and 9 from J; bases not matched to a gene: 13. The chain's CDR3 is CASSPSLGQGKVEQFF. Here the CDR3 DNA reads TGCGCCAGCAGCCCGAGCCTGGGACAGGGGAAGGTTGAGCAGTTCTTC.

This rearrangement joins TRBV27 to TRBJ2-1; D not resolved. The germline V and J ends were trimmed by 2 bases and 2 bases, with 4 bases remaining between them. Germline V gives CDR1 MNHEY, CDR2 SMNVEV (reference sequence). There are 13 residues in the CDR3. The CDR3: CASSLGAYNEQFF. CDR3 DNA sequence: TGTGCCAGCAGTTTAGGAGCCTACAATGAGCAGTTCTTC.

The V call is TRBV2, the J call TRBJ2-7; the match to TRBD2 covers 8 bases. Trimming cost V 6 bases and J 3 bases; bases outside gene matches: 7. Germline CDR1 SNHLY, CDR2 FYNNEI. The CDR3 has 14 residues. The CDR3 spells CASRISREGYEQYF. The CDR3 DNA follows: TGTGCCAGCAGGATCAGTCGGGAGGGCTACGAGCAGTACTTC.

The CDR3 here is CASSPVPNTEAFF. In nucleotides, the CDR3 is TGCGCCAGCAGCCCGGTCCCTAACACTGAAGCTTTCTTT. The chain carries TRBV5-1 and TRBJ1-1; D is ambiguous. Germline CDR1 is SGHRS and CDR2 is YFSETQ. CDR3 length: 13 residues. V was trimmed by 4 bases and J by 2 bases, leaving 9 bases between them.

The chain employs TRBV5-1 and TRBJ1-2; TRBD1 might be the D (5 bases). The length of the CDR3 is 16 residues. The germline CDR1 and CDR2 sequences are SGHRS and YFSETQ. Trimming shortened V by 0 bases and J by 0 bases, and 12 bases separated the two germline ends. Written as DNA, the CDR3 is TGCGCCAGCAGCTTGGGAGTGTCAGGGCCTAACTATGGCTACACCTTC. Translated: CASSLGVSGPNYGYTF.

The chain combines TRBV6-6 with TRBJ1-3; D might be TRBD1 (5 bases). V lost 0 bases and J lost 4, with 10 bases in between. This CDR3 spans 15 amino acids. The germline CDR1 and CDR2 sequences are MNHNY and SVGAGI (reference sequence). CDR3 loop: CASSYSGRAGNTIYF. CDR3 sequence (DNA): TGTGCCAGCAGTTACTCGGGCAGGGCCGGAAACACCATATATTTT.

The genes are TRBV10-1 and TRBJ2-7; TRBD1 might be the D (6 bases). The germline CDR1 and CDR2 sequences are WNHNN and SYGVQD (reference sequence). V gave up 3 bases and J gave up 4 bases, with 13 bases separating them. The CDR3 is 14 residues long. The CDR3 is CASSEWGRGYEQYF. The CDR3 coding sequence is TGCGCCAGCAGTGAATGGGGGCGCGGGTACGAGCAGTACTTC.

This clone was seen a single time. The junction and the germline gene differ at one end; a read error may be behind it. The chain combines TRBV6-1 with TRBJ2-3, with D possibly being TRBD2 (7 bases). The CDR3 has 12 amino acids. Germline V CDR1 and CDR2: MNHNS, SASEGT. CDR3 bases: TGTGCCAGCAGTGAAGGAATTGGGGGGGGCCCCTTT. Residues: CASSEGIGGGPF.

V usage is TRBV6-1 and J usage is TRBJ2-3, with 13 bases fitting TRBD2. Germline V CDR1 and CDR2: MNHNS, SASEGT. V was pared by 4 bases and J by 5 bases, with 9 bases of the junction left unmatched. CDR3 length: 17 amino acids. In nucleotides, the CDR3 is TGTGCCAGCAGTGGATACGGACTAGCGGGGGTAGGAGATACGCAGTATTTT. Its translation is CASSGYGLAGVGDTQYF.

The rearrangement links TRBV6-1 to TRBJ2-7, with 7 bases that match TRBD1. The V gene's germline CDR1 is MNHNS and CDR2 SASEGT. J gave up 2 bases and V 6 bases, and 7 bases lay outside the gene matches. The CDR3 consists of 14 residues. For the CDR3, the DNA is TGTGCCAGCAGACAGGGGATGAGTACCTACGAGCAGTACTTC. Protein product: CASRQGMSTYEQYF.

This sequence joins TRBV10-3 and TRBJ1-5, with D uncertain. CDR1 is ENHRY, CDR2 SYGVKD, per germline. V gave up 6 bases and J gave up 0 bases, with 6 bases separating them. The CDR3 is 13 residues long. In DNA, the CDR3 is TGTGCCATCAGCTCACATAGCAATCAGCCCCAGCATTTT. This gives the protein CAISSHSNQPQHF.